A selection of T cell receptor beta chains follows, all from one sample in a study of blood T cell repertoires in COVID-19. Method: immunoSEQ multiplex PCR; TCRdb's copy keeps in-frame clones and lacks some. The sample lists about 98,000 clones; around 75% were seen once. Input material: peripheral blood. These receptors were collected from a man between 65 and 85 years old with acute or convalescent COVID-19. Both conserved end residues are part of each CDR3. A D gene is named only where the DNA matches it firmly. Rows give clone size only sometimes, using once, few, many, or a class for an expanded clone.

V gene: TRBV5-1; clone size: few; D gene: TRBD1; J gene: TRBJ2-2; CDR3 protein: CASSLTGESNTGELFF; CDR3 DNA: TGCGCCAGCAGCTTGACAGGGGAGTCGAACACCGGGGAGCTGTTTTTT
V gene: TRBV7-8; clone size: many; D gene: .; J gene: TRBJ2-7; CDR3 protein: CASSSGRSSYEQYF; CDR3 DNA: TGTGCCAGCAGCAGCGGAAGGAGCTCCTACGAGCAGTACTTC
V gene: TRBV11-1; clone size: many; D gene: TRBD1; J gene: TRBJ2-5; CDR3 protein: CASSRQGQETQYF; CDR3 DNA: TGTGCCAGCAGCCGACAGGGTCAAGAGACCCAGTACTTC
V gene: TRBV11-1; clone size: .; D gene: TRBD2; J gene: TRBJ2-7; CDR3 protein: CASSLGGALSYEQYF; CDR3 DNA: TGTGCCAGCAGCTTGGGAGGGGCCCTCTCCTACGAGCAGTACTTC
V gene: TRBV19; clone size: .; D gene: TRBD2; J gene: TRBJ2-2; CDR3 protein: CASRAGGANTGELFF; CDR3 DNA: TGTGCCAGTAGGGCGGGAGGCGCGAACACCGGGGAGCTGTTTTTT
V gene: TRBV4-1; clone size: few; D gene: .; J gene: TRBJ1-2; CDR3 protein: CASSPVQGPYGYTF; CDR3 DNA: TGCGCCAGCAGCCCGGTACAGGGCCCCTATGGCTACACCTTC
V gene: TRBV19; clone size: few; D gene: .; J gene: TRBJ1-2; CDR3 protein: CASSMNGLNYGYTF; CDR3 DNA: TGTGCCAGTAGTATGAACGGACTTAACTATGGCTACACCTTC
V gene: TRBV5-1; clone size: .; D gene: TRBD2; J gene: TRBJ2-7; CDR3 protein: CASSPAYILTSAYEQYF; CDR3 DNA: TGCGCCAGCTCCCCAGCTTATATCCTGACTAGCGCCTACGAGCAGTACTTC
V gene: TRBV27; clone size: .; D gene: .; J gene: TRBJ1-3; CDR3 protein: CASSSRGYGNTIYF; CDR3 DNA: TGTGCCAGCAGTTCCAGGGGCTACGGAAACACCATATATTTT
V gene: TRBV2; clone size: once; D gene: TRBD1; J gene: TRBJ1-2; CDR3 protein: CASSGRDRRTLGYGYTF; CDR3 DNA: TGTGCCAGCAGTGGTCGGGACAGGCGGACCCTTGGTTATGGCTACACCTTC
V gene: TRBV28; clone size: .; D gene: .; J gene: TRBJ2-7; CDR3 protein: CASTTRPTYEQYF; CDR3 DNA: TGTGCCAGCACGACTCGCCCCACCTACGAGCAGTACTTC
V gene: TRBV5-1; clone size: .; D gene: TRBD1; J gene: TRBJ2-7; CDR3 protein: CASSGQGALYEQYF; CDR3 DNA: TGCGCCAGTAGCGGACAGGGGGCTCTCTACGAGCAGTACTTC
V gene: TRBV2; clone size: .; D gene: TRBD2; J gene: TRBJ2-3; CDR3 protein: CASSLSGSGTDTQYF; CDR3 DNA: TGTGCCAGCAGTCTTAGCGGGAGTGGGACAGATACGCAGTATTTT
V gene: TRBV7-2; clone size: .; D gene: .; J gene: TRBJ1-1; CDR3 protein: CASSRGGREVTEAFF; CDR3 DNA: TGTGCCAGCAGCAGGGGGGGCAGGGAGGTAACTGAAGCTTTCTTT
V gene: TRBV6-5; clone size: .; D gene: .; J gene: TRBJ1-2; CDR3 protein: CASSSGQTVYGYTF; CDR3 DNA: TGTGCCAGCAGTTCCGGACAGACGGTATATGGCTACACCTTC
V gene: TRBV30; clone size: .; D gene: TRBD2; J gene: TRBJ2-2; CDR3 protein: CAWSISGRGATGELFF; CDR3 DNA: TGTGCCTGGAGTATAAGCGGGAGAGGAGCCACCGGGGAGCTGTTTTTT
V gene: TRBV4-1; clone size: .; D gene: .; J gene: TRBJ1-2; CDR3 protein: CASSQDSTARLYGYTF; CDR3 DNA: TGCGCCAGCAGCCAAGATTCAACGGCGAGGCTCTATGGCTACACCTTC
V gene: TRBV7-9; clone size: many; D gene: TRBD1; J gene: TRBJ2-3; CDR3 protein: CASSLRLRDSGPDTQYF; CDR3 DNA: TGTGCCAGCAGCTTGAGGTTACGGGACAGTGGCCCAGATACGCAGTATTTT
V gene: TRBV2; clone size: few; D gene: .; J gene: TRBJ1-6; CDR3 protein: CASSESGGSYSPLHF; CDR3 DNA: TGTGCCAGCAGTGAAAGCGGCGGATCCTATTCACCCCTCCACTTT
V gene: TRBV12-3/TRBV12-4; clone size: .; D gene: TRBD2; J gene: TRBJ2-3; CDR3 protein: CASTPGGSDTQYF; CDR3 DNA: TGTGCCAGCACCCCGGGGGGGTCAGATACGCAGTATTTT
V gene: TRBV5-6; clone size: .; D gene: .; J gene: TRBJ2-7; CDR3 protein: CASRSSFGGDSYEQYF; CDR3 DNA: TGTGCCAGCAGATCCAGTTTTGGCGGAGACTCCTACGAGCAGTACTTC
V gene: TRBV4-1; clone size: once; D gene: TRBD2; J gene: TRBJ2-7; CDR3 protein: CASSLQQGERGAEQYF; CDR3 DNA: TGCGCCAGCAGCCTACAGCAGGGGGAGCGGGGGGCCGAGCAGTACTTC
V gene: TRBV28; clone size: .; D gene: TRBD1; J gene: TRBJ1-3; CDR3 protein: CASRGTGGGSGNTIYF; CDR3 DNA: TGTGCCAGCAGGGGGACAGGGGGCGGTTCTGGAAACACCATATATTTT
V gene: TRBV9; clone size: .; D gene: TRBD1; J gene: TRBJ2-7; CDR3 protein: CASSSLTGAHEQYF; CDR3 DNA: TGTGCCAGCAGCTCACTCACAGGGGCACACGAGCAGTACTTC
V gene: TRBV11-2; clone size: .; D gene: .; J gene: TRBJ2-1; CDR3 protein: CASSAPAGPSYNEQFF; CDR3 DNA: TGTGCCAGCAGCGCTCCAGCGGGCCCCTCCTACAATGAGCAGTTCTTC
V gene: TRBV11-3; clone size: .; D gene: .; J gene: TRBJ2-1; CDR3 protein: CASSLGGRSYNEQFF; CDR3 DNA: TGTGCCAGCAGCTTAGGAGGGAGGTCCTACAATGAGCAGTTCTTC
V gene: TRBV5-3; clone size: .; D gene: TRBD2; J gene: TRBJ2-1; CDR3 protein: CARSFSGRAHNEQFF; CDR3 DNA: TGTGCCAGAAGCTTTAGCGGGAGGGCCCACAATGAGCAGTTCTTC
V gene: TRBV7-9; clone size: once; D gene: .; J gene: TRBJ1-6; CDR3 protein: CASSLGAGHSPLHF; CDR3 DNA: TGTGCCAGCAGCCTGGGGGCAGGGCATTCACCCCTCCACTTT
V gene: TRBV4-3; clone size: many; D gene: TRBD2; J gene: TRBJ2-1; CDR3 protein: CASSQEPGLALPDEQFF; CDR3 DNA: TGCGCCAGCAGCCAGGAGCCGGGACTAGCTCTTCCGGATGAGCAGTTCTTC
V gene: TRBV6-6; clone size: .; D gene: .; J gene: TRBJ1-5; CDR3 protein: CASSYPTGIGDQPQHF; CDR3 DNA: TGTGCCAGCAGTTACCCCACAGGGATAGGGGATCAGCCCCAGCATTTT
V gene: TRBV18; clone size: .; D gene: .; J gene: TRBJ2-3; CDR3 protein: CASSPRAGAPPRSGDTQYF; CDR3 DNA: TGTGCCAGCTCACCACGGGCAGGGGCCCCCCCTCGGAGTGGAGATACGCAGTATTTT
V gene: TRBV10-1; clone size: many; D gene: .; J gene: TRBJ2-3; CDR3 protein: CASSESSLGGSTDTQYF; CDR3 DNA: TGCGCCAGCAGTGAGTCTTCTTTAGGGGGAAGCACAGATACGCAGTATTTT
V gene: TRBV27; clone size: .; D gene: .; J gene: TRBJ1-1; CDR3 protein: CASGDGNTEAFF; CDR3 DNA: TGTGCCAGCGGAGACGGGAACACTGAAGCTTTCTTT
V gene: TRBV6-5; clone size: .; D gene: TRBD2; J gene: TRBJ2-5; CDR3 protein: CASRLAGGPAETQYF; CDR3 DNA: TGTGCCAGCAGGTTAGCGGGAGGGCCAGCAGAGACCCAGTACTTC
V gene: TRBV9; clone size: .; D gene: .; J gene: TRBJ2-7; CDR3 protein: CASSVQGFSPNEQYF; CDR3 DNA: TGTGCCAGCAGCGTCCAGGGGTTTTCACCCAACGAGCAGTACTTC
V gene: TRBV18; clone size: .; D gene: TRBD2; J gene: TRBJ2-3; CDR3 protein: CASSPAAGISDTQYF; CDR3 DNA: TGTGCCAGCTCACCAGCAGCGGGAATTTCAGATACGCAGTATTTT
V gene: TRBV18; clone size: .; D gene: .; J gene: TRBJ2-7; CDR3 protein: CASSPGSYEQYF; CDR3 DNA: TGTGCCAGCTCACCAGGCAGCTACGAGCAGTACTTC
V gene: TRBV29-1; clone size: few; D gene: .; J gene: TRBJ1-2; CDR3 protein: CSVAWDTELYGYTF; CDR3 DNA: TGCAGCGTAGCCTGGGACACAGAACTATATGGCTACACCTTC
V gene: TRBV4-2; clone size: few; D gene: TRBD2; J gene: TRBJ2-4; CDR3 protein: CASSQDYTSGRAAIQYF; CDR3 DNA: TGTGCCAGCAGCCAAGATTATACCAGCGGGAGGGCCGCGATTCAGTACTTC
V gene: TRBV9; clone size: once; D gene: .; J gene: TRBJ2-7; CDR3 protein: CASSVAATASYEQYF; CDR3 DNA: TGTGCCAGCAGCGTAGCAGCGACCGCCTCCTACGAGCAGTACTTC
V gene: TRBV4-3; clone size: .; D gene: .; J gene: TRBJ1-6; CDR3 protein: CASSQDLGSSYNSPLHF; CDR3 DNA: TGCGCCAGCAGCCAAGATCTCGGGAGCTCCTATAATTCACCCCTCCACTTT
V gene: TRBV3-1/TRBV3-2; clone size: .; D gene: .; J gene: TRBJ1-2; CDR3 protein: CASSQDNRYGYTF; CDR3 DNA: TGTGCCAGCAGCCAAGATAATCGCTATGGCTACACCTTC
V gene: TRBV27; clone size: .; D gene: TRBD2; J gene: TRBJ2-1; CDR3 protein: CASSLFGSGSSWNEQFF; CDR3 DNA: TGTGCCAGCAGTTTATTTGGAAGCGGGAGTAGTTGGAATGAGCAGTTCTTC
V gene: TRBV7-2; clone size: .; D gene: .; J gene: TRBJ2-6; CDR3 protein: CASSFSSGANVLTF; CDR3 DNA: TGTGCCAGCAGCTTTAGCTCTGGGGCCAACGTCCTGACTTTC
V gene: TRBV5-1; clone size: few; D gene: .; J gene: TRBJ2-2; CDR3 protein: CASRIANPTGELFF; CDR3 DNA: TGCGCCAGCAGGATCGCTAACCCCACCGGGGAGCTGTTTTTT
V gene: TRBV18; clone size: .; D gene: .; J gene: TRBJ2-5; CDR3 protein: CASSPREQETQYF; CDR3 DNA: TGTGCCAGCTCACCACGAGAACAAGAGACCCAGTACTTC
V gene: TRBV29-1; clone size: .; D gene: .; J gene: TRBJ2-7; CDR3 protein: CSAFRRENPYEQYF; CDR3 DNA: TGCAGCGCTTTTCGGCGGGAAAACCCCTACGAGCAGTACTTC
V gene: TRBV27; clone size: few; D gene: TRBD1; J gene: TRBJ1-2; CDR3 protein: CASSSGSGTGRIYGYTF; CDR3 DNA: TGTGCCAGCAGTTCCGGTTCCGGGACAGGGAGGATCTATGGCTACACCTTC
V gene: TRBV9; clone size: .; D gene: TRBD2; J gene: TRBJ2-7; CDR3 protein: CASSVDASGSYEQYF; CDR3 DNA: TGTGCCAGCAGCGTAGATGCTAGCGGCTCCTACGAGCAGTACTTC
V gene: TRBV5-1; clone size: .; D gene: .; J gene: TRBJ2-3; CDR3 protein: CASSLGPKDTDTQYF; CDR3 DNA: TGCGCCAGCAGCCTTGGGCCAAAAGACACAGATACGCAGTATTTT
V gene: TRBV2; clone size: .; D gene: TRBD1; J gene: TRBJ2-7; CDR3 protein: CASSPDRDYEQYF; CDR3 DNA: TGTGCCAGCAGTCCGGACAGGGACTACGAGCAGTACTTC
V gene: TRBV7-2; clone size: .; D gene: TRBD2; J gene: TRBJ2-3; CDR3 protein: CASSPPRAGAPDTQYF; CDR3 DNA: TGTGCCAGCAGCCCCCCGAGGGCGGGAGCCCCAGATACGCAGTATTTT
V gene: TRBV7-9; clone size: .; D gene: .; J gene: TRBJ2-7; CDR3 protein: CASSLVYEQYF; CDR3 DNA: TGTGCCAGCAGCTTAGTATACGAGCAGTACTTC
V gene: TRBV29-1; clone size: .; D gene: TRBD1; J gene: TRBJ2-5; CDR3 protein: CSVERTGGLETQYF; CDR3 DNA: TGCAGCGTTGAAAGGACAGGGGGCTTGGAGACCCAGTACTTC
V gene: TRBV5-1; clone size: .; D gene: .; J gene: TRBJ1-5; CDR3 protein: CASSLENPGQPQHF; CDR3 DNA: TGCGCCAGCAGCTTGGAGAACCCGGGTCAGCCCCAGCATTTT
V gene: TRBV28; clone size: .; D gene: TRBD1; J gene: TRBJ1-2; CDR3 protein: CASSTLGQGSYGYTF; CDR3 DNA: TGTGCCAGCAGTACCCTCGGACAGGGTTCCTATGGCTACACCTTC
V gene: TRBV28; clone size: .; D gene: TRBD2; J gene: TRBJ2-1; CDR3 protein: CASSLASGSNEQFF; CDR3 DNA: TGTGCCAGCAGTTTAGCCAGCGGGAGTAATGAGCAGTTCTTC